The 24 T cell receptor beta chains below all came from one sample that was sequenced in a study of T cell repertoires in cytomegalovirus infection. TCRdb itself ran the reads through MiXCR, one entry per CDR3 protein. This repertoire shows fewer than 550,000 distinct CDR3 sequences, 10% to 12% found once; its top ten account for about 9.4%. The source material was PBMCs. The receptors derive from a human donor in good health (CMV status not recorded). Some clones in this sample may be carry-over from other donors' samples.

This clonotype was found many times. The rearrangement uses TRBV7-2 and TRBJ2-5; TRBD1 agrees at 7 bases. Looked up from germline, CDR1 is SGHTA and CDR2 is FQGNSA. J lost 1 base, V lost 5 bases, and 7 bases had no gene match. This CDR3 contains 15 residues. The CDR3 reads CASSLSGQSQETQYF. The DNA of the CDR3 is TGTGCCAGCAGCCTCTCGGGACAGTCCCAAGAGACCCAGTACTTC.

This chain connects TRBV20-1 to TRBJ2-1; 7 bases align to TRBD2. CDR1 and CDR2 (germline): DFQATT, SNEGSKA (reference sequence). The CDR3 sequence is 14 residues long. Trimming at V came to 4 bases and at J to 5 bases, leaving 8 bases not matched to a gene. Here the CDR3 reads CSATLGLADNEQFF. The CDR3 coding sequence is TGCAGTGCTACCCTCGGTCTAGCGGACAATGAGCAGTTCTTC.

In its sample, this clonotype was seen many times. The CDR3 reads CASSLGSGGTDTQYF. CDR3 nucleotides: TGTGCCAGCAGCTTGGGATCGGGGGGCACAGATACGCAGTATTTT. The genes are TRBV5-5 and TRBJ2-3; weak D call: TRBD2 (6 bases). Trimming shortened V by 0 bases and J by 1 base, and 9 bases separated the two germline ends. There are 15 residues in the CDR3. The germline CDR1 and CDR2 sequences are SGHKS and YYEKEE (reference sequence).

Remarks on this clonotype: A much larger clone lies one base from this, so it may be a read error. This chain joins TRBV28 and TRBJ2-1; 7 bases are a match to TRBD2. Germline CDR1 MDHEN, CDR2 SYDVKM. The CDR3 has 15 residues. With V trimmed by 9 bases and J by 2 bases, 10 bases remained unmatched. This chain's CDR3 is CARNGKGGPYNEQFF. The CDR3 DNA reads TGTGCCAGAAATGGTAAGGGAGGGCCCTACAATGAGCAGTTCTTC.

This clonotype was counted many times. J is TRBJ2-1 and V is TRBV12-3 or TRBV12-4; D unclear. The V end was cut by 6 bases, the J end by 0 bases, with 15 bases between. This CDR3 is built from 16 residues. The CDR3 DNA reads TGTGCCAGCAGCTCCCCCGAGGCTGCCTCCTACAATGAGCAGTTCTTC. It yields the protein CASSSPEAASYNEQFF.

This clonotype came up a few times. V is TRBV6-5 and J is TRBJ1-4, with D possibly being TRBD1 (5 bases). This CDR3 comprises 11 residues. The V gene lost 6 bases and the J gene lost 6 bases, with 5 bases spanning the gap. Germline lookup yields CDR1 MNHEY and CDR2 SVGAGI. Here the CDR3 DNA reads TGTGCCAGCAGGGGGGATGAAAAACTGTTTTTT. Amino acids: CASRGDEKLFF.

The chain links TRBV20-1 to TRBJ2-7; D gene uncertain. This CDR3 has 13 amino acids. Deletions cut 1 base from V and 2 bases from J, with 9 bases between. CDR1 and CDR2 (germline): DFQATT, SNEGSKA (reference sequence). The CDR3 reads CSARAGLTYEQYF. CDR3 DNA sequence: TGCAGTGCTAGAGCGGGCTTAACCTACGAGCAGTACTTC.

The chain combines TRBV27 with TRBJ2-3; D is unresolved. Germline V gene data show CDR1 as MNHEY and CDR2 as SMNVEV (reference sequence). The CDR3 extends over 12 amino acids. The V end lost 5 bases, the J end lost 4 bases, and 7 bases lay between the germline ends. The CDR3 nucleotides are TGTGCCAGCAGTCGGGTGGCAGATACGCAGTATTTT. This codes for CASSRVADTQYF.

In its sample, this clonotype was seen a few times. The CDR3 loop is CASSSGLVNYNEQFF. DNA of the CDR3: TGTGCCAGCAGTTCGGGACTAGTGAACTACAATGAGCAGTTCTTC. The J gene is TRBJ2-1, the V gene TRBV6-5, with TRBD2 matching 8 bases. This CDR3 contains 15 residues. With 4 bases clipped from V and 3 bases from J, the junction kept 5 bases outside the gene matches. CDR1 MNHEY and CDR2 SVGAGI come from the germline V gene.

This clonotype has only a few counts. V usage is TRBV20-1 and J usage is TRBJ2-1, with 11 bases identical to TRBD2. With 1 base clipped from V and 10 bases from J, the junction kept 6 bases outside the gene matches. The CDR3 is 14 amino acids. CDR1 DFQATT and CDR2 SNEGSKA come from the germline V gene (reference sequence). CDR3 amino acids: CSARVAGGPWEQFF. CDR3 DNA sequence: TGCAGTGCTAGAGTAGCGGGGGGGCCTTGGGAGCAGTTCTTC.

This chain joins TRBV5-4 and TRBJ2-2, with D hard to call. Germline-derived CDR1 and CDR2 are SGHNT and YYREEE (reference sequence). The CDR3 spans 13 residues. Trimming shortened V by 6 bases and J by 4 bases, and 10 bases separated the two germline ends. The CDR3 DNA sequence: TGTGCCAGCACTCGACCGGGCACCGGGGAGCTGTTTTTT. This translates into CASTRPGTGELFF.

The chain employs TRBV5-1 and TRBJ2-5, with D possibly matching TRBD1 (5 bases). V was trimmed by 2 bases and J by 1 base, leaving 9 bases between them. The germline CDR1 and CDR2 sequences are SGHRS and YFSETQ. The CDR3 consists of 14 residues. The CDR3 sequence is CASSLLTAQETQYF. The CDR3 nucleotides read TGCGCCAGCAGCTTACTGACAGCCCAAGAGACCCAGTACTTC.

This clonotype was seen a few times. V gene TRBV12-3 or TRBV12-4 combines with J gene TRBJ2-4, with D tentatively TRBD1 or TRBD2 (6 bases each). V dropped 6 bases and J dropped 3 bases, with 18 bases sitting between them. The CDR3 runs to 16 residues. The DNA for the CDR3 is TGTGCCAGCAGCCTTGCAGGGGAGGTCGACAAAAACATTCAGTACTTC. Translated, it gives CASSLAGEVDKNIQYF.

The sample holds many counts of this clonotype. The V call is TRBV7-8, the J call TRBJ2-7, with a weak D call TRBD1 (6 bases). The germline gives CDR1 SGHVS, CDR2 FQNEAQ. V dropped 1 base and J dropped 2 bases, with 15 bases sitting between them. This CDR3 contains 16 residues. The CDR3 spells CASSLGGLDSTYEQYF. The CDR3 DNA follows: TGTGCCAGCAGCTTAGGGGGTTTGGACAGCACCTACGAGCAGTACTTC.

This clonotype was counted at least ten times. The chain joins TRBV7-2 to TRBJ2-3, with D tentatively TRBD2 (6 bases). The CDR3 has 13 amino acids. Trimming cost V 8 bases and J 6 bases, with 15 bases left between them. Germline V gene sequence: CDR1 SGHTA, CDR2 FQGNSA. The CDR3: CASLPGGIDTQYF. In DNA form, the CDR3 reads TGTGCCAGCCTCCCCGGGGGTATCGATACGCAGTATTTT.

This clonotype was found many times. CDR3: CASMFSSYNEQFF. CDR3 bases: TGTGCCAGCATGTTTAGCTCCTACAATGAGCAGTTCTTC. This chain connects TRBV6-2 or TRBV6-3 to TRBJ2-1; D is uncertain. Germline values: CDR1 MNHEY, CDR2 SVGEGT. V shed 7 bases and J shed 0 bases, with 7 bases lying between them. This CDR3 has 13 amino acids.

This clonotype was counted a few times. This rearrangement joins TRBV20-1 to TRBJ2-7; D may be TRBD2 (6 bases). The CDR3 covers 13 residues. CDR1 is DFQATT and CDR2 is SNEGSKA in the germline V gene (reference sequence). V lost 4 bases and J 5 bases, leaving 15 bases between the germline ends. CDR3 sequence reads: CSATGTPINEQYF. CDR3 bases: TGCAGTGCTACCGGGACTCCGATCAACGAGCAGTACTTC.

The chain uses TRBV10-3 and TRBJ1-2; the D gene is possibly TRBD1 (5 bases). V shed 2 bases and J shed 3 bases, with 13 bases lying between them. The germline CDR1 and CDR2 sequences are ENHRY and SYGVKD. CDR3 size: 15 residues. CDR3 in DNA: TGTGCCATCAGTGAGGGCGAGGGGAAAGACTATGGCTACACCTTC. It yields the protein CAISEGEGKDYGYTF.

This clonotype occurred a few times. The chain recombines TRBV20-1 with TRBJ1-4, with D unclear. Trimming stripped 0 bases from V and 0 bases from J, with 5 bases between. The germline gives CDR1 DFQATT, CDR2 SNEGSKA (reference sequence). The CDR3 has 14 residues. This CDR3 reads CSARDYTTNEKLFF. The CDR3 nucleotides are TGCAGTGCTAGAGACTATACAACTAATGAAAAACTGTTTTTT.

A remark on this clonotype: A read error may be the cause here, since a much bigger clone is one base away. CDR3 loop: CASSPGIGGIGYTF. The CDR3 DNA reads as TGTGCCAGCAGCCCCGGGATAGGGGGAATTGGCTACACCTTC. The genes are TRBV7-4 and TRBJ1-2; TRBD1 is a possible D gene (6 bases). The CDR3 extends over 14 amino acids. Trimming took off 5 bases at V and 7 bases at J, with 17 bases between the two ends. Germline loops: CDR1 SGHVT, CDR2 SQSDAQ.

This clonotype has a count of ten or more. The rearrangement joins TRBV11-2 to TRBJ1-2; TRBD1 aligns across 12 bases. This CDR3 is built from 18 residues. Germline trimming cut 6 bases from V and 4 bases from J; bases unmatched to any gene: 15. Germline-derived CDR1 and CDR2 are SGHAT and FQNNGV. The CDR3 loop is CASSWLSGTGGASYGYTF. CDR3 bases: TGTGCCAGCAGTTGGCTATCCGGGACAGGGGGCGCTTCCTATGGCTACACCTTC.

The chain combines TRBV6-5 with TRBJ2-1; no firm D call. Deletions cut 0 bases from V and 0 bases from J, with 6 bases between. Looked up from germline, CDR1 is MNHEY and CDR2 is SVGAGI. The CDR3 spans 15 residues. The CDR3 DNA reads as TGTGCCAGCAGTTACTCCCACAACTCCTACAATGAGCAGTTCTTC. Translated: CASSYSHNSYNEQFF.

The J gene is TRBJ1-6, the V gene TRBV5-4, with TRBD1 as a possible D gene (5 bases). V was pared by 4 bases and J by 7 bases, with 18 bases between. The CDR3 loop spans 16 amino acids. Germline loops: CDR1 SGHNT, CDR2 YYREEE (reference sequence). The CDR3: CASSPDTAGLNSPLHF. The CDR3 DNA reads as TGTGCCAGCAGCCCGGACACGGCCGGCCTAAATTCACCCCTCCACTTT.

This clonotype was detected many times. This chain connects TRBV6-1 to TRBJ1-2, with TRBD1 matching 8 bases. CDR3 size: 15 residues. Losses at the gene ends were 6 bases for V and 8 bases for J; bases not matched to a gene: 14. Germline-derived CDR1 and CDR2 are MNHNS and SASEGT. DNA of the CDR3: TGTGCCAGCAGACCGACAGGGGCTCAAACGAGGGGCTACACCTTC. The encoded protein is CASRPTGAQTRGYTF.